This is a list of T cell receptor beta chains from one sample in a study of control samples from healthy donors and cancer patients. Profiled with immunoSEQ multiplex PCR; TCRdb holds only in-frame clones, not every one. The sample lists about 110,000 clones; 90% were seen once. The source material was blood. The receptors shown here come from a human donor in good health. The donor label of this sample is uncertain. Each CDR3 is given with its conserved first and last residue. Each record gives: V gene, clone size, D gene, CDR3 length, J gene, CDR3 protein, CDR3 DNA. The D gene is left open where the match is weak. A clone size is listed for some rows: how often the clone was seen (once, few, many), or a class if it is expanded.

TRBV6-6	-	-	15	TRBJ1-4	CASSGSGSPGEKLFF	TGTGCCAGCAGTGGGTCCGGGTCCCCTGGTGAAAAACTGTTTTTT
TRBV19	once	-	13	TRBJ1-5	CASSEGANQPQHF	TGTGCCAGTAGCGAGGGTGCAAATCAGCCCCAGCATTTT
TRBV9	-	-	15	TRBJ1-3	CASSEGGGTGNTIYF	TGTGCCAGCAGCGAGGGAGGGGGGACCGGAAACACCATATATTTT
TRBV6-1	-	-	14	TRBJ1-1	CASSERTGSTEAFF	TGTGCCAGCAGTGAACGAACAGGGAGCACTGAAGCTTTCTTT
TRBV5-5	-	TRBD2	16	TRBJ2-1	CASSLESVLAANEQFF	TGTGCCAGCAGCTTGGAGTCTGTACTAGCGGCCAATGAGCAGTTCTTC
TRBV5-1	-	-	14	TRBJ1-1	CASSNLIGNTEAFF	TGCGCCAGCAGCAACCTAATCGGGAACACTGAAGCTTTCTTT
TRBV25-1	-	-	15	TRBJ2-3	CASSEGGQGPDTQYF	TGTGCCAGCAGTGAAGGCGGCCAGGGGCCAGATACGCAGTATTTT
TRBV29-1	-	-	13	TRBJ1-2	CSVEEMEGYGYTF	TGCAGCGTTGAAGAGATGGAGGGCTATGGCTACACCTTC
TRBV5-1	-	-	17	TRBJ1-4	CASSKRTGQSSNEKLFF	TGCGCCAGCAGCAAACGGACTGGTCAGAGTAGTAATGAAAAACTGTTTTTT
TRBV7-8	-	-	14	TRBJ1-2	CASSRTGTDYGYTF	TGTGCCAGCAGCAGAACCGGGACCGACTATGGCTACACCTTC
TRBV5-6	-	-	12	TRBJ1-3	CASSKPGNSIYF	TGTGCCAGCAGCAAGCCCGGGAACTCCATATATTTT
TRBV30	-	-	13	TRBJ1-2	CAWSLTRQYGYTF	TGTGCCTGGAGCCTAACCCGACAGTATGGCTACACCTTC
TRBV20-1	-	-	16	TRBJ1-1	CSASGRGALMNTEAFF	TGCAGTGCTAGTGGACGGGGGGCCCTCATGAACACTGAAGCTTTCTTT
TRBV19	-	-	13	TRBJ2-5	CASSIGGQETQYF	TGTGCCAGTAGTATCGGGGGCCAAGAGACCCAGTACTTC
TRBV28	-	-	11	TRBJ2-1	CASSRRGEQFF	TGTGCCAGTTCCCGACGGGGTGAGCAGTTCTTC
TRBV2	-	-	15	TRBJ1-5	CASSGTNYSNQPQHF	TGTGCCAGCAGTGGGACAAATTATAGCAATCAGCCCCAGCATTTT
TRBV28	-	-	14	TRBJ2-7	CASSPWGGIDEQYF	TGTGCCAGCAGTCCCTGGGGGGGCATCGACGAGCAGTACTTC
TRBV29-1	-	TRBD2	14	TRBJ2-3	CSGDSGGAGDTQYF	TGCAGCGGTGATAGCGGGGGGGCAGGGGATACGCAGTATTTT
TRBV6-5	-	-	13	TRBJ1-5	CATAQGIEQPQHF	TGTGCCACCGCCCAGGGAATTGAGCAGCCCCAGCATTTT
TRBV7-9	few	-	13	TRBJ2-7	CASSPGGAYEQYF	TGTGCCAGCAGCCCTGGAGGGGCCTACGAGCAGTACTTC
TRBV12-3/TRBV12-4	-	-	12	TRBJ2-1	CASSIRGSEQFF	TGTGCCAGCAGTATCCGGGGAAGTGAGCAGTTCTTC
TRBV28	-	-	12	TRBJ1-1	CASSLGEVRAFF	TGTGCCAGCAGTCTAGGGGAGGTTAGAGCTTTCTTT
TRBV2	-	-	13	TRBJ1-1	CASSEGLNTEAFF	TGTGCCAGCAGTGAAGGGTTGAACACTGAAGCTTTCTTT